This T cell receptor beta chain was identified in a study of T cell changes during pregnancy in multiple sclerosis. Germline CDR1 is MNHEY and CDR2 is SVGAGI. The CDR3 covers 15 residues. Trimming at V came to 6 bases and at J to 1 base, leaving 9 bases not matched to a gene. TCRdb's table, derived via immunoSEQ multiplex PCR, lists solely in-frame clones and lacks some. The table shows 30,000 to 45,000 clones, with 85% to 95% occurring only once. This clonotype was sampled from a female donor with multiple sclerosis, enrolled in a pregnancy study. Sequencing used PBMCs (not recorded whether the cells were cultured). V gene TRBV6-5 combines with J gene TRBJ2-7; TRBD1 matches 7 bases. In DNA, the CDR3 is TGTGCCAGCAGGGGCGACAGGGAACCTTCCTACGAGCAGTACTTC. Translated: CASRGDREPSYEQYF.